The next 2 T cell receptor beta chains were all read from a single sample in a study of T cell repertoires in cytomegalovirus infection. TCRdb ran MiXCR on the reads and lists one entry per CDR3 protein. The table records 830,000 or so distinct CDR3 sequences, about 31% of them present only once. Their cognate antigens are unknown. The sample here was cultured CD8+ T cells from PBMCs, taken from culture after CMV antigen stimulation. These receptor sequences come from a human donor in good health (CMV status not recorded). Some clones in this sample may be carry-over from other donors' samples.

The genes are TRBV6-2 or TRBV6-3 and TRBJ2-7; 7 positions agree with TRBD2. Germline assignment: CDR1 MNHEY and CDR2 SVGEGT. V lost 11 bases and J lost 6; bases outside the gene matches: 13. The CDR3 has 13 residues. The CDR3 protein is CALLIKAGCEQYV. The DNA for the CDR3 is TGTGCCCTTTTGATTAAAGCGGGGTGCGAGCAGTACGTC.

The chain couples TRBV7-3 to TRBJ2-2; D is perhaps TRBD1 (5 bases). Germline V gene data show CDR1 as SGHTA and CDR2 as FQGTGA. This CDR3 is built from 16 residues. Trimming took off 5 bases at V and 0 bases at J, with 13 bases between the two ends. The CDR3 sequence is CASSPRQLANTGELFF. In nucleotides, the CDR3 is TGTGCCAGCAGCCCGCGACAGCTGGCGAACACCGGGGAGCTGTTTTTT.